This T cell receptor beta chain was captured by sequencing in a study of shared clonotypes between healthy human individuals. An assay was performed, and its level was deep. Genomic DNA (from each subset) was split evenly across several immunoSEQ plates. This table comes from immunoSEQ multiplex PCR, and its TCRdb copy is limited to in-frame clones, with some not included. The data contain hundreds of thousands of clones, about 74% of them singletons. All of the donors resided in Nashville, Tennessee, and each was a Caucasian adult. Material: memory CD4+ T cells sorted from blood. Subset meaning: CD45RA-negative fraction. The receptor was isolated from a woman aged 25 to 39 in good health.

The DNA for the CDR3 is TGTGCCAGTAGTATATATAATGAGCAGTTCTTC. Residues: CASSIYNEQFF. V gene TRBV19 combines with J gene TRBJ2-1, with D uncertain. V was trimmed by 2 bases and J by 7 bases, leaving 3 bases between them. CDR1 and CDR2 (germline): LNHDA, SQIVND (reference sequence). The CDR3 is made up of 11 amino acids.